Listed here are 26 T cell receptor beta chains from one sample, sequenced in a study of T cell responses to AZD1222 COVID-19 vaccine listed by TCRdb under 2021. The method behind the library was the immunoSEQ multiplex PCR assay. The clones in this table, taken by TCRdb from immuneACCESS, are in-frame only. Not every clone is retained; where verified, under half of the shortfall comes from an unresolved V gene, and the cause of the rest is unknown. The sample data list around 130,000 clones, and 85% to 95% of these were observed just once. The top ten clonotypes cover around 5.9% of the sample. What the time point label conveys for this sample: baseline before first vaccination. The sequencing here drew on peripheral blood, taken on day 0 of AZD1222 vaccination. The receptors come from an adult in good health.

V gene TRBV7-3 combines with J gene TRBJ1-1; 7 nucleotides align to TRBD1. Germline CDR1 and CDR2: SGHTA and FQGTGA. This CDR3 contains 14 residues. Trimming cost V 3 bases and J 1 base; bases outside gene matches: 2. CDR3 residues: CASSFGTANTEAFF. CDR3 in DNA: TGTGCCAGCAGCTTTGGGACAGCGAACACTGAAGCTTTCTTT.

V gene TRBV10-2 combines with J gene TRBJ2-1, with 8 bases lining up with TRBD1. V lost 6 bases to trimming and J lost 12 bases; unmatched junction nucleotides: 13. Germline values: CDR1 WSHSY, CDR2 SAAADI. The CDR3 has 14 amino acids. DNA for the CDR3: TGCGCCAGCAGGGGGACAGGAGAGGGCCTTTGGCAGTTCTTC. Translating it yields CASRGTGEGLWQFF.

The chain uses TRBV2 and TRBJ2-3, with a possible D match to TRBD2 (6 bases). CDR1 is SNHLY, CDR2 FYNNEI, per germline. The V end was cut by 11 bases, the J end by 2 bases, with 17 bases between. The CDR3 consists of 14 residues. The CDR3 here is CASRGGTNTDTQYF. The CDR3, as DNA: TGTGCCTCCCGGGGAGGAACCAACACAGATACGCAGTATTTT.

The chain uses TRBV6-4 and TRBJ1-1; D gene ambiguous. CDR1 and CDR2 from the germline V gene are MRHNA and SNTAGT. The CDR3 totals 15 residues. This chain's CDR3 is CPSSFGRLKNTEAFF. The CDR3 bases are TGTCCCTCAAGTTTTGGCCGGTTGAAGAACACTGAAGCTTTCTTT.

This rearrangement joins TRBV5-4 to TRBJ2-7, with 10 positions matching TRBD1. The V gene end was trimmed by 4 bases and the J gene end by 4 bases; junction bases not matched to a gene: 5. Per the germline V gene, CDR1 is SGHNT and CDR2 is YYREEE (reference sequence). This CDR3 has 14 residues. CDR3 sequence: CASSPGTGEYEQYF. Written as DNA, the CDR3 is TGTGCCAGCAGCCCCGGGACAGGGGAATACGAGCAGTACTTC.

The DNA for the CDR3 is TGTGCCAGCAGCTTGGGGACAGGCAGAACTAATGAAAAACTGTTTTTT. This encodes CASSLGTGRTNEKLFF. V is TRBV5-4 and J is TRBJ1-4; TRBD1 matches at 7 bases. V was clipped by 0 bases and J by 1 base; unmatched bases: 3. Germline V gene lookup returns CDR1 SGHNT and CDR2 YYREEE (reference sequence). CDR3 length: 16 residues. The full variable domain, with the rest looked up from reference TRBV5-4 and TRBJ1-4, is ETGVTQSPTHLIKTRGQQVTLRCSSQSGHNTVSWYQQALGQGPQFIFQYYREEENGRGNFPPRFSGLQFPNYSSELNVNALELDDSALYLCASSLGTGRTNEKLFFGSGTQLSVL.

The V and J genes are TRBV19 and TRBJ1-1; no clear D gene. V was clipped by 6 bases and J by 1 base, with 18 bases between them. The CDR3 is 16 residues long. Germline CDR1 is LNHDA and CDR2 is SQIVND (reference sequence). CDR3 protein: CASSDTSRAANTEAFF. CDR3 coding DNA: TGTGCCAGTAGCGACACCTCCCGGGCAGCGAACACTGAAGCTTTCTTT.

CDR3 loop: CASSPVSGPLGNTIYF. In nucleotides, the CDR3 is TGTGCCAGCTCACCGGTGTCGGGGCCTCTTGGAAACACCATATATTTT. The chain employs TRBV18 and TRBJ1-3; a weak D match, TRBD1 (5 bases). The CDR3 runs to 16 residues. CDR1 KGHSH and CDR2 LQKENI come from the germline V gene. Trimming pared 3 bases from V and 3 bases from J, leaving 15 bases between.

This chain connects TRBV3-1 (or the pseudogene TRBV3-2) to TRBJ1-3, with unresolved D. Deletions cut 7 bases from V and 3 bases from J, with 16 bases between. The germline gives CDR1 LGHDT, CDR2 YNNKEL (reference sequence). This CDR3 has 15 amino acids. As DNA, the CDR3 is TGTGCCAGCACCCAGGTCGGGGTATATGGAAACACCATATATTTT. It encodes CASTQVGVYGNTIYF.

The rearrangement uses TRBV6-4 and TRBJ2-7; 9 nucleotides match TRBD1. Germline V lookup: CDR1 MRHNA, CDR2 SNTAGT. The CDR3 runs 15 residues. V lost 8 bases and J lost 2; bases outside the gene matches: 10. CDR3 protein: CASAPEQGAPYEQYF. In DNA form, the CDR3 reads TGTGCCAGCGCGCCCGAACAGGGGGCTCCCTACGAGCAGTACTTC.

In its sample, this clone was seen once. The chain employs TRBV29-1 and TRBJ2-4; 7 bases are a match to TRBD2. V lost 6 bases to trimming and J lost 0 bases; unmatched junction nucleotides: 2. This CDR3 has 13 amino acids. Per the germline V gene, CDR1 is SQVTM and CDR2 is ANQGSEA. CDR3 residues: CSVGGLAKNIQYF. In DNA form, the CDR3 reads TGCAGCGTGGGGGGGTTAGCCAAAAACATTCAGTACTTC.

This chain joins TRBV5-1 and TRBJ2-7; D is possibly TRBD1 (7 bases). CDR1 is SGHRS and CDR2 is YFSETQ in the germline V gene. V was clipped by 0 bases and J by 3 bases, with 13 bases between them. This CDR3 spans 15 amino acids. The CDR3 coding sequence is TGCGCCAGCAGCTTGGCGGCAGGGGGGAGCTACGAGCAGTACTTC. Translating gives CASSLAAGGSYEQYF.

J is TRBJ2-3 and V is TRBV2, with D uncertain. The CDR3 extends over 13 amino acids. Germline CDR1 SNHLY, CDR2 FYNNEI. Trimming took 5 bases from V and 7 from J, leaving 13 bases between them. The CDR3 protein is CASSLESTYTQYF. The DNA for the CDR3 is TGTGCCAGCAGTCTCGAGTCTACCTATACGCAGTATTTT. The whole variable domain, remainder taken from reference TRBV2 and TRBJ2-3, is EPEVTQTPSHQVTQMGQEVILRCVPISNHLYFYWYRQILGQKVEFLVSFYNNEISEKSEIFDDQFSVERPDGSNFTLKIRSTKLEDSAMYFCASSLESTYTQYFGPGTRLTVL.

V usage is TRBV11-1 and J usage is TRBJ2-3; perhaps TRBD2 as D (5 bases). The V and J ends lost 5 bases and 6 bases respectively, with 21 bases between them. The length of the CDR3 is 16 residues. CDR1 is SGHAT, CDR2 FQDESV, per germline (reference sequence). CDR3 sequence (DNA): TGTGCCAGCAGCCCTTACGGACTGGGGTCTTCCGATACGCAGTATTTT. Translation: CASSPYGLGSSDTQYF.

This clone was found once. This chain links TRBV5-4 with TRBJ2-2; D is unclear. Germline CDR1 and CDR2: SGHNT and YYREEE (reference sequence). The CDR3 totals 14 residues. The ends were cut back, 4 bases at V and 6 bases at J, with 13 bases in the middle. The CDR3 DNA reads TGTGCCAGCAGCGACGGTTGGGCCGCCGGGGAGCTGTTTTTT. Translating gives CASSDGWAAGELFF.

The chain uses TRBV27 and TRBJ1-1; 7 bases line up with TRBD1. Germline V lookup: CDR1 MNHEY, CDR2 SMNVEV (reference sequence). The V and J ends lost 4 bases and 2 bases, in that order; junction bases with no gene match: 10. The CDR3 is 16 residues long. The CDR3 sequence is CASSSLMGQTNTEAFF. CDR3 in DNA: TGTGCCAGCAGTTCGTTAATGGGACAGACTAACACTGAAGCTTTCTTT.

The gene calls are TRBV5-1 and TRBJ1-6; TRBD1 matches at 7 bases. V trimming: 4 bases; J trimming: 8 bases; junction bases outside the gene matches: 3. Germline CDR1 is SGHRS and CDR2 is YFSETQ. The CDR3 covers 13 residues. The CDR3 loop reads CASSRGQDSPLHF. CDR3 nucleotides: TGCGCCAGCAGCAGGGGGCAGGATTCACCCCTCCACTTT. Together with reference TRBV5-1 and TRBJ1-6, the CDR3 gives the full variable domain: KAGVTQTPRYLIKTRGQQVTLSCSPISGHRSVSWYQQTPGQGLQFLFEYFSETQRNKGNFPGRFSGRQFSNSRSEMNVSTLELGDSALYLCASSRGQDSPLHFGNGTRLTVT.

The chain has TRBV5-4 and TRBJ2-3, with TRBD1 as a possible D gene (5 bases). The CDR3 loop spans 15 amino acids. Germline V gene data show CDR1 as SGHNT and CDR2 as YYREEE (reference sequence). The germline V and J ends were trimmed by 3 bases and 4 bases, with 15 bases remaining between them. The chain's CDR3 is CASSSRSGFADTQYF. As DNA, the CDR3 is TGTGCCAGCAGCTCCCGGTCAGGGTTTGCAGATACGCAGTATTTT.

The genes are TRBV29-1 and TRBJ1-4; the D gene is possibly TRBD1 (5 bases). Trimming cost V 7 bases and J 8 bases, with 17 bases left between them. The CDR3 length is 13 residues. Germline V gene data show CDR1 as SQVTM and CDR2 as ANQGSEA. The CDR3 sequence: CSGGGTRGEKLFF. The CDR3 DNA reads TGCAGCGGTGGCGGGACCCGAGGGGAAAAACTGTTTTTT.

V and J are TRBV2 and TRBJ2-7; a possible D gene is TRBD2 (5 bases). The CDR3 contains 13 residues. CDR1 SNHLY and CDR2 FYNNEI come from the germline V gene. The V end was cut by 4 bases, the J end by 6 bases, with 13 bases between. The CDR3 bases are TGTGCCAGCAGTGGTGCCCGGGGTGGCGAGCAGTACTTC. Translated, it gives CASSGARGGEQYF. The whole variable domain, filled in from reference TRBV2 and TRBJ2-7, reads EPEVTQTPSHQVTQMGQEVILRCVPISNHLYFYWYRQILGQKVEFLVSFYNNEISEKSEIFDDQFSVERPDGSNFTLKIRSTKLEDSAMYFCASSGARGGEQYFGPGTRLTVT.

CDR3 region: CASSDGAQPQHF. CDR3 nucleotide sequence: TGCGCCAGCAGTGACGGAGCTCAGCCCCAGCATTTT. This chain links TRBV10-1 with TRBJ1-5, with D unclear. CDR1 and CDR2 (germline): WNHNN, SYGVQD (reference sequence). The length of the CDR3 is 12 residues. The V gene lost 3 bases and the J gene lost 6 bases, with 6 bases spanning the gap.

The V gene is TRBV27, the J gene TRBJ2-2; TRBD2 agrees at 13 bases. Germline V gene data show CDR1 as MNHEY and CDR2 as SMNVEV (reference sequence). J lost 2 bases, V lost 4 bases, and 7 bases had no gene match. The CDR3 length is 18 residues. The CDR3 DNA sequence: TGTGCCAGCAGTTGGGGGGGACTAGCGGGGAGTAACACCGGGGAGCTGTTTTTT. This gives the protein CASSWGGLAGSNTGELFF.

J is TRBJ1-1 and V is TRBV10-1, with D unresolved. V lost 5 bases to trimming and J lost 5 bases, with 12 bases between them. The CDR3 spans 13 residues. Germline V gives CDR1 WNHNN, CDR2 SYGVQD (reference sequence). The CDR3 DNA sequence: TGCGCCAGCAGTTCCCGGGGAGGGACTGAAGCTTTCTTT. It translates to CASSSRGGTEAFF.

This clone has just one count. The chain employs TRBV19 and TRBJ1-4, with a weak D call TRBD1 (5 bases). The CDR3 consists of 13 residues. V lost 7 bases and J lost 4, with 10 bases in between. The germline CDR1 and CDR2 sequences are LNHDA and SQIVND (reference sequence). CDR3 bases: TGTGCCAGTAAAAGACAGTTTAATGAAAAACTGTTTTTT. It is translated as CASKRQFNEKLFF.

The chain has TRBV24-1 and TRBJ1-2; TRBD1 agrees at 9 bases. Losses at the gene ends were 4 bases for V and 5 bases for J; bases not matched to a gene: 7. The length of the CDR3 is 15 residues. CDR1 is KGHDR, CDR2 SFDVKD, per germline. The CDR3 bases are TGTGCCACCAGTGAGTCCGGGACAGGGACTTATGGCTACACCTTC. It specifies CATSESGTGTYGYTF.

J is TRBJ2-2 and V is TRBV21-1; no check of the table's D call, TRBD1, against the DNA was made. TRBV21-1 is described as a pseudogene. CDR3 length: 18 residues. CDR3 DNA: TGTGCCAGCAGCAAAAAACTCGGGGACAGGGCGTACCACGGGGAGCTGTTTTTT. Translated, it gives CASSKKLGDRAYHGELFF.